One sample yielded the 7 T cell receptor beta chains listed below, sequenced in a study of CD8 T cells in ankylosing spondylitis (dated by TCRdb to the late 2010s). Broad study findings and their caveats: Blood from ankylosing spondylitis patients appeared to be characterized by a TCR beta motif composed of several highly homologous amino acid variants.

For these TCRs, the target antigens are not known. Libraries were made using 5' RACE. Sequencing was performed on an Illumina HiSeq 2500. Starting from the raw public reads, TCRdb applied fastp trimming at Q25, assembled clones with MiXCR and retained in-frame beta chains. Rows with a matching CDR3 protein are joined into one entry that keeps the most common DNA and genes. A total of 800,000 to 900,000 distinct CDR3 sequences appear in this sample, 10% to 15% of them only once. The ten largest clones capture under 0.6% of the sample. Sequencing input: blood, either unsorted or a sorted T cell fraction (not recorded which). Receptors were obtained from a male donor with ankylosing spondylitis.

A few counts support this clonotype. V and J are TRBV20-1 and TRBJ2-4; 7 bases agree with TRBD2. This CDR3 contains 14 residues. The V segment lost 2 bases and the J segment 3 bases; nucleotides outside the gene matches: 4. Germline V gene sequence: CDR1 DFQATT, CDR2 SNEGSKA (reference sequence). The CDR3 loop reads CSARLAGDKNIQYF. The DNA of the CDR3 is TGCAGTGCTAGATTGGCGGGGGACAAAAACATTCAGTACTTC.

This clonotype appeared many times. The chain carries TRBV20-1 and TRBJ2-4, with a weak D call TRBD1 (6 bases). Trimming stripped 6 bases from V and 0 bases from J, with 12 bases between. This CDR3 is built from 14 residues. Germline V CDR1 and CDR2: DFQATT, SNEGSKA (reference sequence). This CDR3 is CSAHTGLAKNIQYF. The CDR3 DNA reads as TGCAGTGCCCACACAGGGCTAGCCAAAAACATTCAGTACTTC.

In its sample, this clonotype was seen a few times. The chain joins TRBV14 to TRBJ2-7, with TRBD1 as a possible D gene (6 bases). This CDR3 spans 18 amino acids. The V end lost 4 bases, the J end lost 0 bases, and 22 bases lay between the germline ends. CDR1 SGHDN and CDR2 FVKESK come from the germline V gene. This CDR3 is CASSLFSAKGVVSYEQYF. CDR3 DNA sequence: TGTGCCAGCAGCCTCTTTTCGGCTAAGGGGGTGGTCTCCTACGAGCAGTACTTC.

J is TRBJ2-3 and V is TRBV5-1; D call uncertain. Trimming cost V 4 bases and J 6 bases, with 9 bases left between them. CDR1 is SGHRS, CDR2 YFSETQ, per germline. The CDR3 sequence is 12 residues long. The CDR3 sequence: CASSAGWDTQYF. In DNA, the CDR3 is TGCGCCAGCAGCGCAGGTTGGGATACGCAGTATTTT.

This clonotype occurred a few times. The chain recombines TRBV12-3 or TRBV12-4 with TRBJ1-5; D is uncertain. Trimming removed 7 bases from V and 6 bases from J, with 13 bases in between. The CDR3 extends over 13 amino acids. This CDR3 is CASTQELGQPQHF. The CDR3 DNA sequence: TGTGCCAGCACCCAGGAGTTGGGTCAGCCCCAGCATTTT.

This clonotype appeared a few times. This chain connects TRBV28 to TRBJ2-1; D unclear. In germline, CDR1 is MDHEN, CDR2 SYDVKM. The CDR3 covers 13 residues. V was shortened by 11 bases and J by 1 base, with 12 bases between the two germline ends. CDR3 nucleotide sequence: TGTGCCGTGCGACGAGCATCCTACAATGAGCAGTTCTTC. It codes for CAVRRASYNEQFF.

This rearrangement joins TRBV5-1 to TRBJ2-1, with TRBD2 identical over 13 bases. This CDR3 contains 17 residues. In germline, CDR1 is SGHRS, CDR2 YFSETQ. The V and J ends lost 2 bases and 2 bases, in that order; junction bases with no gene match: 4. For the CDR3, the DNA is TGCGCCAGCAGCTTCGGACTAGCGGGGGTACCCTACAATGAGCAGTTCTTC. It codes for CASSFGLAGVPYNEQFF.